This paragraph covers one T cell receptor beta chain sequence. What it binds is not known. RNA transcripts yielded amplified TCR beta CDR3 regions. HTBI primers were employed in first-round RT-PCR, then a second-round multiplex PCR followed. From the multiplex PCR reads, TCRdb called clonotypes with MiXCR, one entry per CDR3 protein. Among approximately 700,000 distinct CDR3 sequences listed, 40% were seen once. Moderate-to-severe activity, with CAS ≥3, NOSPECS ≥4 and duration under 3 months, characterized the donors with ophthalmopathy. V lost 4 bases and J lost 10, with 12 bases in between. The germline gives CDR1 SGDLS, CDR2 YYNGEE. The CDR3 is made up of 13 amino acids. This record comes from a study of Graves' ophthalmopathy and Graves' hyperthyroidism. The wider study: Samples of peripheral blood were obtained at initial diagnosis, prior to treatment of any kind.

Whole-study results and caveats: Its predictions of ophthalmopathy progression gave the model over 65% sensitivity and 72% to 85% specificity.

The V call is TRBV9, the J call TRBJ1-6; no firm D call. The sequence derives from an adult man with Graves' ophthalmopathy. Input material: peripheral blood. The CDR3 region has the DNA TGTGCCAGCAGCCCAGTCAGACCCTCACCCCTCCACTTT. Amino acids: CASSPVRPSPLHF.